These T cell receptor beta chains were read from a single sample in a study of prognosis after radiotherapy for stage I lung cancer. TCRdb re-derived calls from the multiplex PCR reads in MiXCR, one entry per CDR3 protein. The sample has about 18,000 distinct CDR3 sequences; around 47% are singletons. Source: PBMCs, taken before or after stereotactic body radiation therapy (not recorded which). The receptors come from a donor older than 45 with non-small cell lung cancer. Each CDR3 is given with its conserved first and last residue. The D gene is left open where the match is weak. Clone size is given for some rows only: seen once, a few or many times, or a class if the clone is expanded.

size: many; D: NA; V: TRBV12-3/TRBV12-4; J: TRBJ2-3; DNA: TGTGCCAGCAGTCCGGGTTCGAACACAGATACGCAGTATTTT; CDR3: CASSPGSNTDTQYF
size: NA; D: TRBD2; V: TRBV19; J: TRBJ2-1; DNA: TGTGCCAGTAGTATTACTAGCGGGAAAATCGGGTACAATGAGCAGTTCTTC; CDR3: CASSITSGKIGYNEQFF
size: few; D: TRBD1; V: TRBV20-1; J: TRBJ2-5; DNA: TGCAGTGCTAGAGACCCCCAGGACAGGGAATGGGCCCAGTACTTC; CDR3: CSARDPQDREWAQYF
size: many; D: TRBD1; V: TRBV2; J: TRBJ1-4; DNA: TGTGCCAGCAGTCCGGACAGGGGGAATGAAAAACTGTTTTTT; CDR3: CASSPDRGNEKLFF
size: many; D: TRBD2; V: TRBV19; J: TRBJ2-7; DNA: TGTGCCAGTAGCAGTGGCGGGACTAGTATATACGAGCAGTACTTC; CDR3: CASSSGGTSIYEQYF
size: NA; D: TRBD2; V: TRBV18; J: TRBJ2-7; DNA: TGTGCCAGCTCACCGAGCGGGAGTTTCGAGCAGTACTTC; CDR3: CASSPSGSFEQYF
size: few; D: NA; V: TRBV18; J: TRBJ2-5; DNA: TGTGCCAGCTCACCTAGGGCAGTTCTCCCCCAAGAGACCCAGTACTTC; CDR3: CASSPRAVLPQETQYF
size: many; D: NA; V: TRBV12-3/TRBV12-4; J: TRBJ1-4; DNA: TGTGCCAGCACCACCGGGTCGGTGGCGGAAAAACTGTTTTTT; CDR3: CASTTGSVAEKLFF
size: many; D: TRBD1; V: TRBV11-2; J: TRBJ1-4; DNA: TGTGCCAGCAGCTTAATTGGGACAGGCAATGAAAAACTGTTTTTT; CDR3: CASSLIGTGNEKLFF
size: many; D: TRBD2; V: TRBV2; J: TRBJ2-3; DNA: TGTGCCAGCAGTGAAGATCAGCGGGAGGACCCCATAAGCACAGATACGCAGTATTTT; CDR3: CASSEDQREDPISTDTQYF
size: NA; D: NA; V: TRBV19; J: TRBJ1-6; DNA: TGTGCCAGTAGCCCCCAAGGGGGGAATAATTCACCCCTCCACTTT; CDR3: CASSPQGGNNSPLHF
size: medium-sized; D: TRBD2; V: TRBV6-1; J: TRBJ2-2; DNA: TGTGCCAGCAGTGAAGCGGTAGCGGGGAACACCGGGGAGCTGTTTTTT; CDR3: CASSEAVAGNTGELFF
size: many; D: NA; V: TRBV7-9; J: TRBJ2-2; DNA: TGTGCCAGCAGCGCCATCAACACCGGGGAGCTGTTTTTT; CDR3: CASSAINTGELFF
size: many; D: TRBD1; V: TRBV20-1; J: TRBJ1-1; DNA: TGCAGTGCTAACCCGGGACAGGGGCCAGCTTTCTTT; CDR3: CSANPGQGPAFF
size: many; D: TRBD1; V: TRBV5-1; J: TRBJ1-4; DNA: TGCGCCAGCAGCGCAAAGGGGGCGTTCGATGAAAAACTGTTTTTT; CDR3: CASSAKGAFDEKLFF
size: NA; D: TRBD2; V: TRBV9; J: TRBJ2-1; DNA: TGTGCCAGCAGCGTAGAGAGCACGGGAGGGCCCTACAATGAGCAGTTCTTC; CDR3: CASSVESTGGPYNEQFF
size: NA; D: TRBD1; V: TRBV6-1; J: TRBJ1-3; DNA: TGTGCCAGCAGTGCCCCCGGGACAGGGGGAGACACCATATATTTT; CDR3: CASSAPGTGGDTIYF
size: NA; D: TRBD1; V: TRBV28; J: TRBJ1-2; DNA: TGTGCCAGCAGTTTAGGGGGACAGGGGATCGGTCATAACTATTGCTACACCTTC; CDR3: CASSLGGQGIGHNYCYTF
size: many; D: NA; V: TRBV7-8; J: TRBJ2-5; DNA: TGTGCCAGCAGCCCCAATAGAGAGACCCAGTACTTC; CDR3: CASSPNRETQYF
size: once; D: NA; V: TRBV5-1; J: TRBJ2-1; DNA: TGCGCCAGCAATTTTGGGGGGCTCTCCTACAATGAGCAGTTCTTC; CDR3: CASNFGGLSYNEQFF
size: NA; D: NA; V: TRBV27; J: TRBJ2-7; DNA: TGTGTCAGCAGTTCAAGATTTTTGAGACGCACCTACGAGCAGTACTTC; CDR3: CVSSSRFLRRTYEQYF
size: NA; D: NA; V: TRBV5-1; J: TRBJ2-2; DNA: TGCGCCAGCAGCTCACACGGGGCTATGACCACCGGGGAGCTGTTTTTT; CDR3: CASSSHGAMTTGELFF
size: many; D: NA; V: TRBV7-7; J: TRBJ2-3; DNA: TGTGCTAGCAGCAAGGGTCCAAACACAGATACGCAGTATTTT; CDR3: CASSKGPNTDTQYF
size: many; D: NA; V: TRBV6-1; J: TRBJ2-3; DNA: TGTGCCAGCAGTGAAACGACAGTATCTACGCAGTATTTT; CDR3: CASSETTVSTQYF
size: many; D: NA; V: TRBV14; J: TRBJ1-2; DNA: TGTGCCAGCAGCCCCAGGTGGGGGGGTGGCTACACCTTC; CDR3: CASSPRWGGGYTF
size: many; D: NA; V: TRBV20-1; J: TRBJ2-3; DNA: TGCAGTGCTAGACGAGACCCCATAGTATCAGATACGCAGTATTTT; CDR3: CSARRDPIVSDTQYF
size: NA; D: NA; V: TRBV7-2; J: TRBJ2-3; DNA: TGTGCCAGCAGTATGAGAGGCCGAGATACGCAGTATTTT; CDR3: CASSMRGRDTQYF
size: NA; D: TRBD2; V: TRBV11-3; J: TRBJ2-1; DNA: TGTGCCAGCAGCCCTAGGACTAGCGGAACCTACAATGAGCAGTTCTTC; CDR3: CASSPRTSGTYNEQFF
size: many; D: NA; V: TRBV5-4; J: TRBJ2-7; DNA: TGTGCCAGCAGCTCCAACCAGTGGGGGGAATCCTACGAGCAGTACTTC; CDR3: CASSSNQWGESYEQYF
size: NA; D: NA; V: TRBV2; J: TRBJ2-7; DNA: TGTGCCAGCAGGACGGGAGCCTACGAGCAGTACTTC; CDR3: CASRTGAYEQYF
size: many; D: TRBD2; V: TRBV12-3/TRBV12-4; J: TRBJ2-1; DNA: TGTGCCAGCAGTTGGAGGACTAGCGGGTACAATGAGCAGTTCTTC; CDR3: CASSWRTSGYNEQFF
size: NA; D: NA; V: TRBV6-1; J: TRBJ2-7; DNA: TGTGCCAGCATTATGGGACGTTCCTACGAGCAGTACTTC; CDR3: CASIMGRSYEQYF
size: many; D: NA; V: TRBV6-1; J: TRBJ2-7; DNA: TGTGCCAGCAGTGAATCCACCTCCTACGAGCAGTACTTC; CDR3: CASSESTSYEQYF
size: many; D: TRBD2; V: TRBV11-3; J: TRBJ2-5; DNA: TGTGCCACAGCGCCGGGGACTAGCGGGAGGGCCCAGCACGAGACCCAGTACTTC; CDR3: CATAPGTSGRAQHETQYF
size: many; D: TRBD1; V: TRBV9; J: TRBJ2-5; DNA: TGTGCCAGCAGCACCAAGGGACAGGGTATCCAAGAGACCCAGTACTTC; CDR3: CASSTKGQGIQETQYF
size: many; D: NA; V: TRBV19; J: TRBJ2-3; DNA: TGTGCCAGTAGTATTCTAGCAGGTGGACGCACAGATACGCAGTATTTT; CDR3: CASSILAGGRTDTQYF
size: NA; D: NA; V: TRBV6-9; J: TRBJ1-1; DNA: TGTGCCAGCAGTTATATCGGGAACACTGAAGCTTTCTTT; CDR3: CASSYIGNTEAFF
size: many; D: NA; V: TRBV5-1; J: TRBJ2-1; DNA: TGCGCCAGCAGCGCCCGGTTGGCCAACAATGAGCAGTTCTTC; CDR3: CASSARLANNEQFF
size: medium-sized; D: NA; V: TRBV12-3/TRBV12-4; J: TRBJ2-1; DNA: TGTGCCAGCAGTTTGTCGACTACCACTGAGCAGTTCTTC; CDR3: CASSLSTTTEQFF
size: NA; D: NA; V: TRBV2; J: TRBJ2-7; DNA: TGTGCCAGCAGTGAAGAAAGGGACTCCTACGAGCAGTACTTC; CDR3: CASSEERDSYEQYF
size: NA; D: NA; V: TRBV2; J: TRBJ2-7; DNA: TGTGCCAGCACTAGCCCTTTCTCCTACGAGCAGTACTTC; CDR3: CASTSPFSYEQYF
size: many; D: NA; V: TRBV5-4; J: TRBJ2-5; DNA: TGTGCCAGCAGGGAACAACCGGGACAACAAGAGACCCAGTACTTC; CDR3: CASREQPGQQETQYF
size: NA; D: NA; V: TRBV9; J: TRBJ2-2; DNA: TGTGCCAGCAGCGTAGCCACCGGGGAGCTGTTTTTT; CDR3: CASSVATGELFF
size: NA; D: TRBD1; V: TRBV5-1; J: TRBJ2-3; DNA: TGCGCCAGCAGCGACCAGGGGGCAGATACGCAGTATTTT; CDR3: CASSDQGADTQYF
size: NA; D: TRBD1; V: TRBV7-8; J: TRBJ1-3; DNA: TGTGCCAGCAGCTTAAAAGAGGCAGGGGGAACTCTGGAAATCACCATATATTTT; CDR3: CASSLKEAGGTLEITIYF
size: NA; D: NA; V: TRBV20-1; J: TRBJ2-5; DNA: TGCAGTGCTAGTCTTCTAGCGGAGGGGGGGGAGACCCAGTACTTC; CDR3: CSASLLAEGGETQYF
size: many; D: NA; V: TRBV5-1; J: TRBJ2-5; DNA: TGCGCCAGCAGCTTGGGAGGGACACCCCCTGGGGAGACCCAGTACTTC; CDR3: CASSLGGTPPGETQYF
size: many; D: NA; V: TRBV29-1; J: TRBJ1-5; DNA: TGCAGCGTTGCAGGAGCGGGGATCAATCAGCCCCAGCATTTT; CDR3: CSVAGAGINQPQHF
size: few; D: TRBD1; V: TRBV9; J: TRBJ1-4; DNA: TGCGCCAGCAGCGGAGACAGGGGCGCTAATGAAAAACTGTTTTTT; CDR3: CASSGDRGANEKLFF
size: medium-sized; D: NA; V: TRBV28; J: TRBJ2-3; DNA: TGTGCCAGCAGTCCGAGGGCAGATACGCAGTATTTT; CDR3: CASSPRADTQYF
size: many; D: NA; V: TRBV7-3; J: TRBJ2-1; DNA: TGTGCCAGCTCCTCACAGGGAGGCTTCTACAATGAGCAGTTCTTC; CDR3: CASSSQGGFYNEQFF
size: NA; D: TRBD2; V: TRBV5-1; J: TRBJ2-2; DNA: TGCGCCAGCACGCGATCGGTAGGGGTACTAGCGGGAAGCACCGGGGAGCTGTTTTTT; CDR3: CASTRSVGVLAGSTGELFF
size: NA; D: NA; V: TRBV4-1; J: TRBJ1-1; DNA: TGCGCCAGCAGCCAACGGACAGTGAACACTGAAGCTTTCTTT; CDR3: CASSQRTVNTEAFF
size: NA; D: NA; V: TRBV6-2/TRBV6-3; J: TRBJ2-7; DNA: TGTGCCAGCAGTTCCACAGGTGCCCCCTCCTACGAGCAGTACTTC; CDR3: CASSSTGAPSYEQYF